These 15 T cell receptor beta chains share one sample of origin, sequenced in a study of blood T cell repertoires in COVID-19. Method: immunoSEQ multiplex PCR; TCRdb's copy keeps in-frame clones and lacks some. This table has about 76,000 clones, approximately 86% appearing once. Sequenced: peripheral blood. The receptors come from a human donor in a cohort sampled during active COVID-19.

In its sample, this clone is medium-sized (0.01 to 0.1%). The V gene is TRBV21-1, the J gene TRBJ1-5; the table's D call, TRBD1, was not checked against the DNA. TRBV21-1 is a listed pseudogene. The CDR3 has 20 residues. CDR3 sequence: CASSKGIGRDSPYSNQPQHF. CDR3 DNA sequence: TGTGCCAGCAGCAAAGGGATCGGTCGGGACAGCCCATATAGCAATCAGCCCCAGCATTTT.

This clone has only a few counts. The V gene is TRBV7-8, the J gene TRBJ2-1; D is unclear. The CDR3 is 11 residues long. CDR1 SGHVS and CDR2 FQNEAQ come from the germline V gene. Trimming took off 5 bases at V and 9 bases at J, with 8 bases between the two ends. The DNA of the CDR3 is TGTGCCAGCAGCGAGGAGTTTGAGCAGTTCTTC. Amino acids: CASSEEFEQFF. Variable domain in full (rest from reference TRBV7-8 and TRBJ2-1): GAGVSQSPRYKVAKRGQDVALRCDPISGHVSLFWYQQALGQGPEFLTYFQNEAQLDKSGLPSDRFFAERPEGSVSTLKIQRTQQEDSAVYLCASSEEFEQFFGPGTRLTVL.

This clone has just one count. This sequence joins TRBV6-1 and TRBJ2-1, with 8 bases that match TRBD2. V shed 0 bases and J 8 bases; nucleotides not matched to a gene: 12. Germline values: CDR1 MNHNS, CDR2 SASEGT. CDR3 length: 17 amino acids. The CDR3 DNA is TGTGCCAGCAGTGAAGCGCTACCGGGAGGGTCCTTCGATGAGCAGTTCTTC. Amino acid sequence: CASSEALPGGSFDEQFF.

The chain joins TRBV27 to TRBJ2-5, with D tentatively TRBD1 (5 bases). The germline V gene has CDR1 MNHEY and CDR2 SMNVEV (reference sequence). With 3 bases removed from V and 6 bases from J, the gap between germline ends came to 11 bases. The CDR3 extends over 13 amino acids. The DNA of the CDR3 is TGTGCCAGCAGTTTGGGCTCAGGGCAGACCCAGTACTTC. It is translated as CASSLGSGQTQYF.

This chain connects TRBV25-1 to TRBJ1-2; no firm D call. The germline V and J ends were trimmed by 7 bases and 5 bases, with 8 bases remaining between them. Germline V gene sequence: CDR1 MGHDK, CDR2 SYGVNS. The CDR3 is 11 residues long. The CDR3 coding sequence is TGTGCCAGCATAGGAGGATATGGCTACACCTTC. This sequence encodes CASIGGYGYTF.

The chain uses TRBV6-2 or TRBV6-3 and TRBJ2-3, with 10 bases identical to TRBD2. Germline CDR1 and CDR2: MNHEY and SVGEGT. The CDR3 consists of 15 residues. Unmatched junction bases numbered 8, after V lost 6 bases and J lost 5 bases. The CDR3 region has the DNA TGTGCCAGCAGCAAAAGCGGGGGGGCCGTAGATACGCAGTATTTT. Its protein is CASSKSGGAVDTQYF.

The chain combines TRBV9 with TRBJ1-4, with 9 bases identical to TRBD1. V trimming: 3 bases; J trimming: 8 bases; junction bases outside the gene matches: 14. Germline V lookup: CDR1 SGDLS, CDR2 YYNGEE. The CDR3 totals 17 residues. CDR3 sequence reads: CASSALREQGAGEKLFF. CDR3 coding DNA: TGTGCCAGCAGCGCATTAAGAGAACAGGGGGCGGGGGAAAAACTGTTTTTT.

The CDR3 sequence: CASSPRAGQETQYF. CDR3 nucleotides: TGTGCCAGCAGCCCCCGAGCGGGGCAAGAGACCCAGTACTTC. The V and J genes are TRBV9 and TRBJ2-5; 7 bases map to TRBD2. V dropped 4 bases and J dropped 2; count of bases not matched to a gene: 5. The CDR3 has 14 amino acids. CDR1 is SGDLS, CDR2 YYNGEE, per germline.

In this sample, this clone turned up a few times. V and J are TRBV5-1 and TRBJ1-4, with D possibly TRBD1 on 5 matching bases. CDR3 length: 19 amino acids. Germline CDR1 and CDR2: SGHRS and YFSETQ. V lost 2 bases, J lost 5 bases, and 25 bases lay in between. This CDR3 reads CASSFAPWGELGPNEKLFF. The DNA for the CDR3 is TGCGCCAGCAGCTTTGCTCCTTGGGGTGAATTGGGGCCCAATGAAAAACTGTTTTTT.

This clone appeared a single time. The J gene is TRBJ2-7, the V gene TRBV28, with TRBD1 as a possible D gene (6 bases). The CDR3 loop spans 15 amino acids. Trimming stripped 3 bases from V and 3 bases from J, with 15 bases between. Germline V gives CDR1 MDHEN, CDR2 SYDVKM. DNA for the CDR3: TGTGCCAGCAGTTTTCGTCACAGGGTATACTACGAGCAGTACTTC. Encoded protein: CASSFRHRVYYEQYF.

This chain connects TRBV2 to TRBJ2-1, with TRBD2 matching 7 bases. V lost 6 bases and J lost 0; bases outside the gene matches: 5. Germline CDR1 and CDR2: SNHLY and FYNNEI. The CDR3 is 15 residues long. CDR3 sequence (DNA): TGTGCCAGCAGGCGCGGCGGGGGCTCCTACAATGAGCAGTTCTTC. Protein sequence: CASRRGGGSYNEQFF.

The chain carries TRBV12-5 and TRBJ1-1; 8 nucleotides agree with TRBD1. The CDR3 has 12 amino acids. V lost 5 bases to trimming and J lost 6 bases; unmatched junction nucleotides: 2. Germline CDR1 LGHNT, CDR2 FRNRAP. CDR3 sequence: CASGTGGPEAFF. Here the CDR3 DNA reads TGTGCTAGTGGTACAGGGGGACCTGAAGCTTTCTTT.

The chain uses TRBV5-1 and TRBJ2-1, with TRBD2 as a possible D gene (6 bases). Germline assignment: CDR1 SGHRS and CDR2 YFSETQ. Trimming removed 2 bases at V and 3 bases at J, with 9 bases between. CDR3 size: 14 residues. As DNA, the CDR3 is TGCGCCAGCAGCTTTGGGGGGAACTACAATGAGCAGTTCTTC. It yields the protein CASSFGGNYNEQFF.

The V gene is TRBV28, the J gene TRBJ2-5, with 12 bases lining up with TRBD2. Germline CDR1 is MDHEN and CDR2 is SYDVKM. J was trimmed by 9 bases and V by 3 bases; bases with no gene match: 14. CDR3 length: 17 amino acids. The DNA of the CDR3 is TGTGCCAGCAGTTTGGGACGACTAGCGGGGGAGGGGTACGCCCAGTACTTC. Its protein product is CASSLGRLAGEGYAQYF.

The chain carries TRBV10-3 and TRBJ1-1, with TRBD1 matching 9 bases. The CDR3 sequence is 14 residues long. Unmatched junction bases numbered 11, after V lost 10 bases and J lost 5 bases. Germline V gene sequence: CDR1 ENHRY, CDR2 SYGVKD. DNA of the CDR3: TGTGCCACCTTACCTTCCGGGACAGGGACTGAAGCTTTCTTT. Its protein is CATLPSGTGTEAFF.